Following are 27 T cell receptor beta chains from one sample sequenced in a study of cytomegalovirus exposure and HLA in healthy donors. Researchers ran the PCR with 60 Vbeta and 13 Jbeta primers. Repertoires were generated with immunoSEQ multiplex PCR, while TCRdb's copy carries only in-frame clones and drops some. The sample has 74,000 or so clones, around 81% seen once. The sample was PBMCs. These receptors originate from a male donor in good health and CMV-seropositive.

This clone was observed a few times. The rearrangement links TRBV5-6 to TRBJ1-2, with 8 bases fitting TRBD1. This CDR3 comprises 14 residues. Trimming at V came to 3 bases and at J to 4 bases, leaving 5 bases not matched to a gene. Looked up from germline, CDR1 is SGHDT and CDR2 is YYEEEE. In DNA form, the CDR3 reads TGTGCCAGCAGCTCAGGACAGGGAATCTATGGCTACACCTTC. Its protein product is CASSSGQGIYGYTF.

This clone was detected only a few times. The chain uses TRBV15 and TRBJ1-1; perhaps TRBD1 as D (5 bases). Trimming pared 0 bases from V and 7 bases from J, leaving 12 bases between. This CDR3 comprises 14 residues. Germline assignment: CDR1 LNHNV and CDR2 YYDKDF (reference sequence). Here the CDR3 DNA reads TGTGCCACCAGCAGAGATCGGGGGAGGGATGAAGCTTTCTTT. Its protein is CATSRDRGRDEAFF.

The V call is TRBV19, the J call TRBJ1-2; no reliable D call. The CDR3 is 12 amino acids. Per germline, CDR1 LNHDA and CDR2 SQIVND (reference sequence). Trimming took off 5 bases at V and 4 bases at J, with 8 bases between the two ends. For the CDR3, the DNA is TGTGCCAGTAGTCGGGAGGGCTATGGCTACACCTTC. Translation: CASSREGYGYTF. The whole variable domain, filled in from reference TRBV19 and TRBJ1-2, reads DGGITQSPKYLFRKEGQNVTLSCEQNLNHDAMYWYRQDPGQGLRLIYYSQIVNDFQKGDIAEGYSVSREKKESFPLTVTSAQKNPTAFYLCASSREGYGYTFGSGTRLTVV.

The V and J genes are TRBV15 and TRBJ1-6; D gene ambiguous. Looked up from germline, CDR1 is LNHNV and CDR2 is YYDKDF (reference sequence). This CDR3 region has 20 residues. Trimming stripped 1 base from V and 5 bases from J, with 24 bases between. The CDR3 loop is CATSRGGSVLQESDNSPLHF. For the CDR3, the DNA is TGTGCCACCAGCAGAGGAGGGTCGGTTTTGCAGGAAAGCGATAATTCACCCCTCCACTTT.

The gene calls are TRBV28 and TRBJ1-2, with D possibly TRBD1 on 6 matching bases. This CDR3 comprises 13 residues. CDR1 and CDR2 from the germline V gene are MDHEN and SYDVKM. Trimming stripped 5 bases from V and 7 bases from J, with 14 bases between. CDR3 sequence (DNA): TGTGCCAGCAGTACCCCAGGGGTAGGTGGCTACACCTTC. Encoded protein: CASSTPGVGGYTF.

This clone was seen just once. The chain couples TRBV27 to TRBJ1-2, with 7 bases fitting TRBD1. V was clipped by 2 bases and J by 4 bases; unmatched bases: 4. This CDR3 spans 14 amino acids. Germline values: CDR1 MNHEY, CDR2 SMNVEV (reference sequence). CDR3 nucleotides: TGTGCCAGCAGTTTAACTGGACAGGCCTATGGCTACACCTTC. Encoded protein: CASSLTGQAYGYTF.

The chain combines TRBV28 with TRBJ1-5; 7 nucleotides agree with TRBD1. Unmatched junction bases numbered 18, after V lost 6 bases and J lost 7 bases. Germline CDR1 is MDHEN and CDR2 is SYDVKM. The CDR3 extends over 17 amino acids. As DNA, the CDR3 is TGTGCCAGCAGCTTACTTAGGGGCGACAGGGTCGGACAGCCCCAGCATTTT. Protein product: CASSLLRGDRVGQPQHF.

This clone occurred a few times. This chain links TRBV27 with TRBJ2-1, with D tentatively TRBD1 (6 bases). Germline CDR1 and CDR2: MNHEY and SMNVEV (reference sequence). CDR3 length equals 16 residues. Trimming removed 7 bases from V and 3 bases from J, with 19 bases in between. In nucleotides, the CDR3 is TGTGCCAGCACCGGTTTGGGGACAAGTGGCTACAATGAGCAGTTCTTC. This sequence encodes CASTGLGTSGYNEQFF.

This chain links TRBV5-1 with TRBJ1-4; 7 bases are shared with TRBD1. CDR1 SGHRS and CDR2 YFSETQ come from the germline V gene. The CDR3 is 15 amino acids. Unmatched junction bases numbered 8, after V lost 4 bases and J lost 5 bases. CDR3 nucleotide sequence: TGCGCCAGCAGCCCTGCCCGGGACAGAAATGAAAAACTGTTTTTT. It yields the protein CASSPARDRNEKLFF.

The chain has TRBV6-1 and TRBJ2-7; D is unclear. V was shortened by 7 bases and J by 12 bases, with 16 bases between the two germline ends. CDR1 is MNHNS, CDR2 SASEGT, per germline. The CDR3 length is 11 residues. For the CDR3, the DNA is TGTGCCAGCATCCTGGAGCTAGAGGCGTACTTC. Its protein is CASILELEAYF.

This clone was seen a few times. The rearrangement joins TRBV5-5 to TRBJ2-1, with D possibly TRBD2 on 5 matching bases. This CDR3 is built from 15 residues. V was shortened by 0 bases and J by 6 bases, with 13 bases between the two germline ends. CDR1 SGHKS and CDR2 YYEKEE come from the germline V gene (reference sequence). The chain's CDR3 is CASSLGPSLSNEQFF. Here the CDR3 DNA reads TGTGCCAGCAGCTTGGGTCCTAGCCTCAGCAATGAGCAGTTCTTC.

V is TRBV7-9 and J is TRBJ2-7; the match to TRBD1 covers 11 bases. CDR1 is SEHNR, CDR2 FQNEAQ, per germline (reference sequence). The CDR3 totals 15 residues. The junction had 5 bases not matched to a gene; V was cut back by 5 bases and J by 2 bases. CDR3 protein: CASSPGTGGPYEQYF. CDR3 DNA sequence: TGTGCCAGCAGCCCCGGGACAGGGGGTCCCTACGAGCAGTACTTC. Complete variable domain (other parts from reference TRBV7-9 and TRBJ2-7): DTGVSQNPRHKITKRGQNVTFRCDPISEHNRLYWYRQTLGQGPEFLTYFQNEAQLEKSRLLSDRFSAERPKGSFSTLEIQRTEQGDSAMYLCASSPGTGGPYEQYFGPGTRLTVT.

The V call is TRBV2, the J call TRBJ1-2, with TRBD1 as a possible D gene (6 bases). CDR1 is SNHLY and CDR2 is FYNNEI in the germline V gene. V lost 5 bases and J lost 5, with 27 bases in between. The CDR3 spans 18 residues. In DNA, the CDR3 is TGTGCCAGCAGTCGAAACTCAGGGGTCATCGGCCCCCATTATGGCTACACCTTC. It is translated as CASSRNSGVIGPHYGYTF.

This chain joins TRBV10-3 and TRBJ2-2; 10 bases match TRBD2. The V segment lost 6 bases and the J segment 3 bases; nucleotides outside the gene matches: 13. Looked up from germline, CDR1 is ENHRY and CDR2 is SYGVKD. The CDR3 has 18 residues. DNA of the CDR3: TGTGCCATCAGGCCTCTAGCGGGAGAACCGCCGGACACCGGGGAGCTGTTTTTT. Its protein is CAIRPLAGEPPDTGELFF.

The V gene is TRBV2, the J gene TRBJ2-5; a possible D gene is TRBD2 (5 bases). The V end lost 1 base, the J end lost 4 bases, and 7 bases lay between the germline ends. The CDR3 consists of 13 residues. Germline-derived CDR1 and CDR2 are SNHLY and FYNNEI. CDR3 region: CASSEVGVETQYF. The CDR3, as DNA: TGTGCCAGCAGTGAAGTGGGAGTAGAGACCCAGTACTTC.

This clone has a single count. The CDR3 reads CASSLSTGTYGYTF. In DNA form, the CDR3 reads TGCGCCAGCAGCTTGTCGACAGGGACCTATGGCTACACCTTC. J is TRBJ1-2 and V is TRBV5-1; 7 nucleotides match TRBD1. J was trimmed by 4 bases and V by 1 base; bases with no gene match: 4. The CDR3 extends over 14 amino acids. Per germline, CDR1 SGHRS and CDR2 YFSETQ.

This clone was detected only once. The rearrangement links TRBV11-3 to TRBJ2-1, with TRBD2 matching over 9 bases. After removal of 5 bases from V and 4 bases from J, the junction contained 18 bases not matched to a gene. The CDR3 is 19 amino acids. The germline V gene encodes CDR1 SGHNT and CDR2 YENEEA. As DNA, the CDR3 is TGTGCCAGCAGCCCCGGGTGGCAGGGGGGACTAGCAGATTACAATGAGCAGTTCTTC. As protein: CASSPGWQGGLADYNEQFF.

The rearrangement uses TRBV7-8 and TRBJ2-2, with D possibly TRBD2 on 5 matching bases. Between the trimmed V and J ends, which lost 3 bases and 9 bases, there was a span of 17 bases. The CDR3 is made up of 15 amino acids. Per germline, CDR1 SGHVS and CDR2 FQNEAQ. In DNA form, the CDR3 reads TGTGCCAGCAGCTTTGGGCGGCCCGAGGGCCGGGAGCTGTTTTTT. Protein product: CASSFGRPEGRELFF.

V and J are TRBV4-2 and TRBJ2-3; TRBD2 aligns across 11 bases. The germline V gene has CDR1 LGHNA and CDR2 YNFKEQ. This CDR3 contains 15 residues. Trimming took 6 bases from V and 2 from J; bases not matched to a gene: 4. In nucleotides, the CDR3 is TGTGCCAGCAGTCTTAGCGGGGGGGCCACAGATACGCAGTATTTT. Its translation: CASSLSGGATDTQYF.

The genes are TRBV29-1 and TRBJ1-2; 9 bases match TRBD1. In germline, CDR1 is SQVTM, CDR2 ANQGSEA. CDR3 length: 11 residues. The ends lost 5 bases at V and 6 bases at J; junction bases unmatched: 1. As DNA, the CDR3 is TGCAGCGTTACAGGGGGCAATGGCTACACCTTC. Translation gives CSVTGGNGYTF.

The genes are TRBV7-3 and TRBJ2-2, with 7 bases matching TRBD1. Losses at the gene ends were 10 bases for V and 0 bases for J; bases not matched to a gene: 5. There are 14 residues in the CDR3. From germline, CDR1 is SGHTA and CDR2 FQGTGA. The CDR3 reads CATGTASNTGELFF. The CDR3 region has the DNA TGTGCCACCGGGACAGCTTCGAACACCGGGGAGCTGTTTTTT.

The chain links TRBV5-1 to TRBJ2-1, with TRBD1 as a possible D gene (6 bases). Germline CDR1 and CDR2: SGHRS and YFSETQ. The germline V and J ends were trimmed by 4 bases and 6 bases, with 14 bases remaining between them. This CDR3 contains 14 residues. This CDR3 is CASSTNGQPNEQFF. DNA of the CDR3: TGCGCCAGCAGCACTAACGGACAGCCCAATGAGCAGTTCTTC.

This clone was observed a handful of times. The chain is built from TRBV4-3 and TRBJ1-3; weak D call: TRBD1 (5 bases). Germline-derived CDR1 and CDR2 are LGHNA and YSLEER. The CDR3 runs 16 residues. The V end was cut by 4 bases, the J end by 0 bases, with 13 bases between. The chain's CDR3 is CASSPSQGISGNTIYF. The CDR3 coding sequence is TGCGCCAGCAGCCCGAGCCAGGGTATCTCTGGAAACACCATATATTTT.

This clone was observed a single time. V usage is TRBV6-5 and J usage is TRBJ2-7; TRBD1 matches 8 bases. Trimming cost V 0 bases and J 0 bases; bases outside gene matches: 4. The CDR3 sequence is 16 residues long. Germline assignment: CDR1 MNHEY and CDR2 SVGAGI. CDR3 DNA: TGTGCCAGCAGTTACTCAAGAACAGGGGGCTCCTACGAGCAGTACTTC. This sequence encodes CASSYSRTGGSYEQYF.

The gene calls are TRBV5-1 and TRBJ2-7; possibly TRBD2 for D (6 bases). Trimming stripped 4 bases from V and 6 bases from J, with 20 bases between. This CDR3 contains 15 residues. Looked up from germline, CDR1 is SGHRS and CDR2 is YFSETQ. In DNA form, the CDR3 reads TGCGCCAGCAGCCCGGGACTTCTCCGGACCCGCGAGCAGTACTTC. Protein product: CASSPGLLRTREQYF.

The V and J genes are TRBV9 and TRBJ2-1, with D perhaps matching TRBD1 (7 bases). Trimming left V 6 bases short and J 4 bases short, with 11 bases between. Germline assignment: CDR1 SGDLS and CDR2 YYNGEE. The CDR3 totals 13 residues. The DNA for the CDR3 is TGTGCCAGCACCCCAGGGGGGTACAATGAGCAGTTCTTC. Its translation: CASTPGGYNEQFF. Drawing the rest from reference TRBV9 and TRBJ2-1, the complete variable domain is DSGVTQTPKHLITATGQRVTLRCSPRSGDLSVYWYQQSLDQGLQFLIQYYNGEERAKGNILERFSAQQFPDLHSELNLSSLELGDSALYFCASTPGGYNEQFFGPGTRLTVL.

The chain has TRBV7-8 and TRBJ1-5; D call uncertain. In germline, CDR1 is SGHVS, CDR2 FQNEAQ. Between the trimmed V and J ends, which lost 5 bases and 4 bases, there was a span of 18 bases. This CDR3 has 16 amino acids. The CDR3 DNA sequence: TGTGCCAGCAGCCCGACACGGTGGGGAGATAATCAGCCCCAGCATTTT. Amino acid sequence: CASSPTRWGDNQPQHF. Supplemented by reference TRBV7-8 and TRBJ1-5, the full variable domain reads GAGVSQSPRYKVAKRGQDVALRCDPISGHVSLFWYQQALGQGPEFLTYFQNEAQLDKSGLPSDRFFAERPEGSVSTLKIQRTQQEDSAVYLCASSPTRWGDNQPQHFGDGTRLSIL.